Listed below are T cell receptor beta chains from one sample, sequenced in a study of T cell clones after liver transplantation. Assay: immunoSEQ multiplex PCR; the TCRdb copy retains only in-frame clones and omits some. The sample lists under 60,000 clones; 70% to 75% were seen once. The sample was CD4+ T cells from blood, taken at the 22-month timepoint. The receptors come from a human patient who received a liver transplant. Part of the T cell pool may stem from the graft donor. Both conserved end residues are part of each CDR3. The D gene is left open where the match is weak. Clone size, where shown, is once, few, many, or a class for clones that have expanded.

cdr3_aa cdr3_nt d_call j_call clone_size v_call
CASSPSTGIVGYGYTF TGTGCCAGCTCACCTTCGACAGGGATTGTAGGCTATGGCTACACCTTC TRBD1 TRBJ1-2 few TRBV18
CAWIQTDRGGKNIQYF TGTGCCTGGATCCAGACTGACAGGGGTGGCAAAAACATTCAGTACTTC TRBD1 TRBJ2-4 . TRBV30
CASSHRTATEAFF TGTGCCAGTAGTCACAGGACCGCCACTGAAGCTTTCTTT . TRBJ1-1 . TRBV19
CASSAQGALYEQYF TGTGCCAGTAGTGCACAGGGGGCGTTATACGAGCAGTACTTC TRBD1 TRBJ2-7 . TRBV19
CASSSQMNTEAFF TGTGCCAGCAGTTCACAGATGAACACTGAAGCTTTCTTT . TRBJ1-1 . TRBV28
CASSQDRGTWENTGELFF TGCGCCAGCAGCCAAGATCGGGGGACCTGGGAGAACACCGGGGAGCTGTTTTTT . TRBJ2-2 . TRBV4-1
CASSLNRQNTEAFF TGTGCCAGCAGCTTAAATCGGCAGAACACTGAAGCTTTCTTT . TRBJ1-1 . TRBV7-2
CASRDRVRGGGYTF TGCGCCAGCAGGGACAGGGTGAGGGGAGGAGGCTACACCTTC TRBD1 TRBJ1-2 . TRBV10-2
CASSLFNKGPYEQYF TGTGCCAGCAGTTTATTCAACAAGGGGCCCTACGAGCAGTACTTC . TRBJ2-7 few TRBV27
CASSPGPGNEKLFF TGTGCCAGTAGTCCCGGACCGGGAAATGAAAAACTGTTTTTT . TRBJ1-4 . TRBV19
CASSPAGQGNYGYTF TGTGCCAGCTCACCAGCGGGACAGGGGAACTATGGCTACACCTTC TRBD1 TRBJ1-2 few TRBV18
CASSVDGGQVAYEQYF TGTGCCAGCAGCGTAGATGGGGGGCAGGTGGCCTACGAGCAGTACTTC . TRBJ2-7 . TRBV9
CASSLGYVPAGHRKNSPLHF TGTGCCAGCAGCTTAGGATATGTCCCGGCGGGGCACCGAAAAAATTCACCCCTCCACTTT . TRBJ1-6 . TRBV11-3
CASSGPAQETQYF TGTGCCAGCAGCGGACCCGCCCAAGAGACCCAGTACTTC . TRBJ2-5 . TRBV28
CASSMGTYEQYF TGTGCCAGTAGTATGGGCACCTACGAGCAGTACTTC . TRBJ2-7 . TRBV19
CASKLREMSSLFF TGTGCCAGCAAGCTAAGGGAAATGAGTAGTCTGTTTTTT . TRBJ1-4 medium-sized TRBV6-6
CASSPQGASTEAFF TGCGCCAGCAGCCCTCAGGGGGCCAGCACTGAAGCTTTCTTT TRBD1 TRBJ1-1 . TRBV5-1
CASGRDRTELPGQETQYF TGTGCCAGTGGCCGCGACAGGACCGAACTACCGGGCCAAGAGACCCAGTACTTC . TRBJ2-5 . TRBV19
CACKQGSTDTQYF TGTGCCTGCAAACAGGGAAGCACAGATACGCAGTATTTT . TRBJ2-3 few TRBV30
CSVQEFNSPLHF TGCAGCGTTCAGGAATTTAATTCACCCCTCCACTTT . TRBJ1-6 . TRBV29-1
CASLRGSNQPQHF TGTGCCAGCCTCCGTGGTAGCAATCAGCCCCAGCATTTT . TRBJ1-5 few TRBV6-1
CASSPRSADTQYF TGTGCCAGCTCACCACGTAGTGCAGATACGCAGTATTTT . TRBJ2-3 few TRBV18
CASSSNAEGWDGYTF TGCGCCAGCAGCTCAAACGCGGAGGGGTGGGATGGCTACACCTTC . TRBJ1-2 . TRBV5-1
CASSLGQPGAQYF TGTGCCAGCAGCCTGGGGCAGCCGGGGGCCCAGTACTTC . TRBJ2-5 many TRBV7-6